The 18 T cell receptor beta chains in this list originate from one sample, sequenced in a study of blood T cell repertoires in COVID-19. Repertoires were generated with immunoSEQ multiplex PCR, while TCRdb's copy carries only in-frame clones and drops some. The table records 150,000 to 200,000 clones, 88% of them present only once. Sequencing was carried out using peripheral blood. Receptors originate from a man between 35 and 55 years old with active or convalescent COVID-19.

The table lists this clone with a count of one. The gene calls are TRBV3-1 (or the pseudogene TRBV3-2) and TRBJ1-2; 10 positions match TRBD1. Germline assignment: CDR1 LGHDT and CDR2 YNNKEL (reference sequence). With V trimmed by 4 bases and J by 10 bases, 6 bases remained unmatched. The CDR3 length is 13 residues. CDR3 region: CASSPGTGVVYTF. The CDR3 region has the DNA TGTGCCAGCAGCCCCGGGACAGGGGTGGTCTACACCTTC.

This chain links TRBV9 with TRBJ2-1; 11 bases map to TRBD2. The J segment lost 10 bases and the V segment lost 4 bases, leaving 7 bases of the junction unmatched. CDR1 SGDLS and CDR2 YYNGEE come from the germline V gene. The CDR3 length is 14 residues. This CDR3 reads CASSTTGTSGEQFF. CDR3 nucleotide sequence: TGTGCCAGCAGCACAACCGGGACTAGCGGCGAGCAGTTCTTC.

The chain couples TRBV28 to TRBJ1-1; TRBD1 is a possible D gene (5 bases). CDR3 length: 13 residues. Deletions cut 4 bases from V and 5 bases from J, with 11 bases between. CDR1 and CDR2 (germline): MDHEN, SYDVKM. CDR3 residues: CASSSGGVTEAFF. For the CDR3, the DNA is TGTGCCAGCAGTTCTGGGGGGGTTACTGAAGCTTTCTTT.

This chain links TRBV18 with TRBJ1-2; no clear D gene. The CDR3 is 14 amino acids. Germline-derived CDR1 and CDR2 are KGHSH and LQKENI. Trimming stripped 2 bases from V and 2 bases from J, with 9 bases between. The CDR3 region has the DNA TGTGCCAGCTCACCATCGGAGATAAACTATGGCTACACCTTC. Translating it yields CASSPSEINYGYTF.

The chain joins TRBV6-5 to TRBJ2-7; TRBD1 aligns across 8 bases. From germline, CDR1 is MNHEY and CDR2 SVGAGI. Losses at the gene ends were 2 bases for V and 7 bases for J; bases not matched to a gene: 10. The CDR3 is 15 amino acids. CDR3 sequence reads: CASSYEGMGDREQYF. The CDR3 DNA reads as TGTGCCAGCAGTTACGAAGGAATGGGGGACAGGGAGCAGTACTTC.

The chain carries TRBV27 and TRBJ2-2; 15 bases align to TRBD2. The CDR3 is made up of 20 amino acids. J was trimmed by 0 bases and V by 5 bases; bases with no gene match: 10. Germline values: CDR1 MNHEY, CDR2 SMNVEV (reference sequence). This chain's CDR3 is CASSTLPGTSGRSNTGELFF. The CDR3, as DNA: TGTGCCAGCAGTACCCTTCCCGGGACTAGCGGGAGGTCGAACACCGGGGAGCTGTTTTTT.

The chain recombines TRBV7-9 with TRBJ2-2, with TRBD2 matching over 11 bases. This CDR3 contains 16 residues. J was trimmed by 1 base and V by 5 bases; bases with no gene match: 3. CDR1 SEHNR and CDR2 FQNEAQ come from the germline V gene (reference sequence). The CDR3 coding sequence is TGTGCCAGCAGCCAAACTAGCGGGGGGAACACCGGGGAGCTGTTTTTT. It specifies CASSQTSGGNTGELFF.

This chain uses TRBV10-3 with TRBJ1-1; a weak D match, TRBD1 (6 bases). Germline CDR1 is ENHRY and CDR2 is SYGVKD. The CDR3 is made up of 12 amino acids. The ends were cut back, 3 bases at V and 8 bases at J, with 10 bases in the middle. Here the CDR3 DNA reads TGTGCCATCAGTGACGACGACAGGGAAGCTTTCTTT. Protein product: CAISDDDREAFF.

The chain uses TRBV12-3 or TRBV12-4 and TRBJ2-3; D unclear. The V gene lost 6 bases and the J gene lost 0 bases, with 7 bases spanning the gap. CDR3 length equals 13 residues. The CDR3 DNA reads as TGTGCCAGCAGACTCGATAGCACAGATACGCAGTATTTT. The encoded protein is CASRLDSTDTQYF.

The V gene is TRBV4-3, the J gene TRBJ2-5; 11 positions agree with TRBD2. V was pared by 4 bases and J by 5 bases, with 9 bases of the junction left unmatched. Germline CDR1 LGHNA, CDR2 YSLEER. This CDR3 spans 16 amino acids. The chain's CDR3 is CASSLNVAGGLETQYF. The CDR3 DNA follows: TGCGCCAGCAGCCTTAATGTAGCGGGGGGGCTGGAGACCCAGTACTTC.

V usage is TRBV18 and J usage is TRBJ2-3; TRBD1 aligns across 12 bases. The CDR3 loop spans 16 amino acids. Germline V gives CDR1 KGHSH, CDR2 LQKENI. V shed 4 bases and J 5 bases; nucleotides not matched to a gene: 7. CDR3 coding DNA: TGTGCCAGCTCACGAAGGGACAGGGGGCCGGGAGATACGCAGTATTTT. Its protein is CASSRRDRGPGDTQYF.

The genes are TRBV7-2 and TRBJ2-7; perhaps TRBD2 as D (5 bases). Deletions cut 2 bases from V and 2 bases from J, with 13 bases between. Looked up from germline, CDR1 is SGHTA and CDR2 is FQGNSA. The CDR3 is made up of 15 amino acids. The CDR3 nucleotides are TGTGCCAGCAGCTTATCATTTAGCGAGACCTACGAGCAGTACTTC. Its translation: CASSLSFSETYEQYF.

The rearrangement joins TRBV11-2 to TRBJ2-1; TRBD1 agrees at 8 bases. CDR1 SGHAT and CDR2 FQNNGV come from the germline V gene. There are 15 residues in the CDR3. V was pared by 2 bases and J by 0 bases, with 0 bases of the junction left unmatched. The CDR3 DNA follows: TGTGCCAGCAGCTTAACAGGGGGCTCCTACAATGAGCAGTTCTTC. Translated, it gives CASSLTGGSYNEQFF.

The CDR3, as DNA: TGTGCCAGCAGATCCGCGGGGGTTAGCAATCAGCCCCAGCATTTT. This encodes CASRSAGVSNQPQHF. The chain is built from TRBV28 and TRBJ1-5, with a weak D call TRBD1 (5 bases). In germline, CDR1 is MDHEN, CDR2 SYDVKM. The ends were cut back, 6 bases at V and 0 bases at J, with 12 bases in the middle. This CDR3 is built from 15 residues.

The rearrangement joins TRBV9 to TRBJ2-1; TRBD1 is a possible D gene (5 bases). The V gene lost 4 bases and the J gene lost 3 bases, with 8 bases spanning the gap. From germline, CDR1 is SGDLS and CDR2 YYNGEE. The CDR3 consists of 13 residues. The CDR3 nucleotides are TGTGCCAGCAGCCCAGACAGCTACAATGAGCAGTTCTTC. It codes for CASSPDSYNEQFF.

This clone has more than one count but fewer than ten. The chain couples TRBV24-1 to TRBJ2-2, with 7 bases identical to TRBD1. The CDR3 is 15 residues long. V lost 4 bases and J lost 7; bases outside the gene matches: 8. In germline, CDR1 is KGHDR, CDR2 SFDVKD. This CDR3 is CATSDSQGKDGELFF. The CDR3 DNA reads as TGTGCCACCAGTGACTCACAGGGGAAAGACGGGGAGCTGTTTTTT.

With respect to this clone: The conserved phenylalanine or tryptophan is not found at the CDR3 terminus, so this likely reflects a read error. It is unclear where the CDR3 begins or ends on the DNA, so no DNA is shown, and the CDR3 is as TCRdb lists it. V usage is TRBV28 and J usage is TRBJ1-2. The CDR3 contains 11 residues when both ends are counted. Germline CDR1 and CDR2: MDHEN and SYDVKM. The CDR3 sequence: CASPGTSGVFI.

The chain recombines TRBV7-7 with TRBJ2-5, with TRBD2 matching 10 bases. V dropped 5 bases and J dropped 5; count of bases not matched to a gene: 2. The CDR3 covers 13 residues. Germline V gene data show CDR1 as SSHAT and CDR2 as FNYEAQ (reference sequence). CDR3 region: CASSNSGRETQYF. DNA for the CDR3: TGTGCCAGCAGCAATAGCGGGAGGGAGACCCAGTACTTC. The full variable domain, completed using reference TRBV7-7 and TRBJ2-5, is GAGVSQSPRYKVTKRGQDVTLRCDPISSHATLYWYQQALGQGPEFLTYFNYEAQPDKSGLPSDRFSAERPEGSISTLTIQRTEQRDSAMYRCASSNSGRETQYFGPGTRLLVL.